The 13 T cell receptor beta chains below all came from one sample that was sequenced in a study of cytomegalovirus exposure and HLA in healthy donors. It was with 60 Vbeta and 13 Jbeta primers that the PCR ran. The assay was immunoSEQ multiplex PCR, and TCRdb's table has in-frame clones only and misses some. Counted here are some 140,000 clones, more than 75% occurring once; the ten biggest clones make up 9.5% to 15%. The sample consisted of PBMCs. Every receptor here comes from a young man in good health and CMV-seropositive.

The rearrangement joins TRBV7-9 to TRBJ1-1; D is undetermined. CDR1 and CDR2 from the germline V gene are SEHNR and FQNEAQ (reference sequence). The ends were cut back, 5 bases at V and 7 bases at J, with 14 bases in the middle. CDR3 size: 13 residues. This chain's CDR3 is CASSLDAAIEAFF. DNA of the CDR3: TGTGCCAGCAGCCTAGACGCCGCGATTGAAGCTTTCTTT.

V usage is TRBV28 and J usage is TRBJ2-7; 7 positions match TRBD2. Looked up from germline, CDR1 is MDHEN and CDR2 is SYDVKM. The V segment lost 4 bases and the J segment 0 bases; nucleotides outside the gene matches: 6. This CDR3 has 15 residues. The chain's CDR3 is CASSSSGMRSYEQYF. CDR3 nucleotide sequence: TGTGCCAGCAGTTCCAGCGGGATGCGCTCCTACGAGCAGTACTTC.

The rearrangement uses TRBV7-8 and TRBJ1-1, with D possibly being TRBD1 (5 bases). Trimming removed 1 base at V and 7 bases at J, with 10 bases between. The CDR3 covers 13 residues. Germline CDR1 is SGHVS and CDR2 is FQNEAQ. CDR3 in amino acids: CASSLGLGGEAFF. DNA of the CDR3: TGTGCCAGCAGCTTAGGACTGGGGGGTGAAGCTTTCTTT.

This clone was detected only once. The V gene is TRBV27, the J gene TRBJ2-1; 7 nucleotides agree with TRBD2. The germline CDR1 and CDR2 sequences are MNHEY and SMNVEV (reference sequence). The CDR3 runs to 14 residues. After removal of 1 base from V and 7 bases from J, the junction contained 4 bases not matched to a gene. The CDR3 coding sequence is TGTGCCAGCAGTTTATGGGGAGGGCAAAATGAGCAGTTCTTC. As protein: CASSLWGGQNEQFF.

The count of this clone is one. V and J are TRBV28 and TRBJ2-7, with 11 bases aligning to TRBD2. The CDR3 is made up of 16 amino acids. After removal of 4 bases from V and 3 bases from J, the junction contained 8 bases not matched to a gene. Germline CDR1 MDHEN, CDR2 SYDVKM. The CDR3 loop reads CASSSPGLAEDYEQYF. The CDR3, as DNA: TGTGCCAGCAGTTCTCCGGGACTAGCGGAAGACTACGAGCAGTACTTC.

The chain links TRBV29-1 to TRBJ2-1, with no clear D. Looked up from germline, CDR1 is SQVTM and CDR2 is ANQGSEA. The CDR3 is 15 amino acids. V dropped 7 bases and J dropped 0 bases, with 16 bases sitting between them. The CDR3 bases are TGCAGCGCACACACCGGAGAGAGCTCCTACAATGAGCAGTTCTTC. It codes for CSAHTGESSYNEQFF.

V is TRBV29-1 and J is TRBJ1-1; weak D call: TRBD1 (6 bases). Germline-derived CDR1 and CDR2 are SQVTM and ANQGSEA. The V gene lost 7 bases and the J gene lost 3 bases, with 12 bases spanning the gap. The CDR3 consists of 12 residues. The CDR3 spells CSARTDYTEAFF. CDR3 DNA: TGCAGCGCCCGGACAGATTACACTGAAGCTTTCTTT.

The chain links TRBV11-2 to TRBJ2-7; D is perhaps TRBD1 (7 bases). Germline loops: CDR1 SGHAT, CDR2 FQNNGV. This CDR3 has 15 residues. The ends were cut back, 1 base at V and 7 bases at J, with 17 bases in the middle. The CDR3 nucleotides are TGTGCCAGCAGCTTAGCCCAGGGGGGATCGCGGGAGCAGTACTTC. Translation gives CASSLAQGGSREQYF. Full variable domain (remainder filled in from reference TRBV11-2 and TRBJ2-7): EAGVAQSPRYKIIEKRQSVAFWCNPISGHATLYWYQQILGQGPKLLIQFQNNGVVDDSQLPKDRFSAERLKGVDSTLKIQPAKLEDSAVYLCASSLAQGGSREQYFGPGTRLTVT.

The rearrangement links TRBV11-2 to TRBJ1-2; D might be TRBD1 (6 bases). CDR3 length: 15 amino acids. Trimming left V 0 bases short and J 2 bases short, with 10 bases between. Germline V CDR1 and CDR2: SGHAT, FQNNGV. CDR3 amino acids: CASSLDFGTNYGYTF. In nucleotides, the CDR3 is TGTGCCAGCAGCTTAGATTTTGGGACAAACTATGGCTACACCTTC.

The chain joins TRBV9 to TRBJ1-1; D remains ambiguous. Trimming removed 0 bases from V and 1 base from J, with 19 bases in between. The CDR3 has 18 amino acids. Per the germline V gene, CDR1 is SGDLS and CDR2 is YYNGEE. The CDR3 DNA sequence: TGTGCCAGCAGCGTAGATCCGGTGTATGGGGAGCAGAACACTGAAGCTTTCTTT. This codes for CASSVDPVYGEQNTEAFF. The full variable domain, completed using reference TRBV9 and TRBJ1-1, is DSGVTQTPKHLITATGQRVTLRCSPRSGDLSVYWYQQSLDQGLQFLIQYYNGEERAKGNILERFSAQQFPDLHSELNLSSLELGDSALYFCASSVDPVYGEQNTEAFFGQGTRLTVV.

The V call is TRBV28, the J call TRBJ1-5, with 7 bases lining up with TRBD1. After removal of 3 bases from V and 3 bases from J, the junction contained 11 bases not matched to a gene. Germline assignment: CDR1 MDHEN and CDR2 SYDVKM. The CDR3 contains 17 residues. The CDR3 reads CASSFPMEGADNQPQHF. CDR3 DNA sequence: TGTGCCAGCAGTTTCCCGATGGAGGGGGCGGACAATCAGCCCCAGCATTTT.

The genes are TRBV9 and TRBJ2-3; 7 bases agree with TRBD2. The CDR3 is made up of 16 amino acids. The junction had 6 bases not matched to a gene; V was cut back by 1 base and J by 1 base. The germline V gene encodes CDR1 SGDLS and CDR2 YYNGEE. CDR3 coding DNA: TGTGCCAGCAGCGTATACGGGAGGTCGGGCACAGATACGCAGTATTTT. This sequence encodes CASSVYGRSGTDTQYF.

The chain couples TRBV27 to TRBJ1-1; a possible D gene is TRBD1 (5 bases). The CDR3 contains 13 residues. Germline lookup yields CDR1 MNHEY and CDR2 SMNVEV (reference sequence). V was clipped by 6 bases and J by 5 bases, with 13 bases between them. In DNA form, the CDR3 reads TGTGCCAGCAGCCTAGGACAAATTACTGAAGCTTTCTTT. It codes for CASSLGQITEAFF.